The 32 T cell receptor beta chains below come from one sample, sequenced in a study of T cell responses to AZD1222 COVID-19 vaccine. Sequencing was performed with immunoSEQ multiplex PCR; in TCRdb, only in-frame clones are kept and a portion is missing. The sample carries roughly 150,000 clones, approximately 88% recorded once. Source: peripheral blood, taken on day 0 of MenACWY control vaccination. The receptors were gathered from an adult in good health.

The V and J genes are TRBV4-1 and TRBJ1-5; no definite D call. Per germline, CDR1 MGHRA and CDR2 YSYEKL. Between the trimmed V and J ends, which lost 0 bases and 5 bases, there was a span of 11 bases. This CDR3 is built from 15 residues. DNA of the CDR3: TGCGCCAGCAGCCAAGAGTCGGGGTTACATCAGCCCCAGCATTTT. Translating it yields CASSQESGLHQPQHF.

This chain joins TRBV7-2 and TRBJ1-4; 8 bases fit TRBD1. J lost 6 bases, V lost 5 bases, and 5 bases had no gene match. The CDR3 runs to 14 residues. Germline V lookup: CDR1 SGHTA, CDR2 FQGNSA. The CDR3 here is CASSPGTGHEKLFF. The CDR3 bases are TGTGCCAGCAGCCCCGGGACAGGCCATGAAAAACTGTTTTTT.

The chain combines TRBV7-9 with TRBJ2-7; TRBD1 matches at 8 bases. Germline V gives CDR1 SEHNR, CDR2 FQNEAQ (reference sequence). The CDR3 extends over 16 amino acids. V gave up 0 bases and J gave up 5 bases; unmatched junction bases: 9. The CDR3 sequence: CASSLARSDRVHEQYF. CDR3 coding DNA: TGTGCCAGCAGCTTAGCTAGGTCGGACAGGGTCCACGAGCAGTACTTC.

This clone occurred once. The chain couples TRBV11-1 to TRBJ1-4, with 9 bases identical to TRBD1. Trimming cost V 5 bases and J 0 bases; bases outside gene matches: 1. Germline V gene data show CDR1 as SGHAT and CDR2 as FQDESV (reference sequence). There are 15 residues in the CDR3. The CDR3, as DNA: TGTGCCAGCAGCCGACAGGGGGCAACTAATGAAAAACTGTTTTTT. Protein: CASSRQGATNEKLFF.

This clone was picked up a small number of times. V is TRBV29-1 and J is TRBJ2-7, with TRBD1 as a possible D gene (6 bases). Germline V gene lookup returns CDR1 SQVTM and CDR2 ANQGSEA. Trimming took 4 bases from V and 5 from J, leaving 15 bases between them. The CDR3 has 13 amino acids. This chain's CDR3 is CSVVAGGSDEQYF. The CDR3 DNA is TGCAGCGTTGTGGCTGGGGGCAGCGACGAGCAGTACTTC.

The chain links TRBV11-3 to TRBJ2-3; TRBD2 matches at 10 bases. V shed 5 bases, J shed 2 bases, and the junction held 7 bases outside the gene matches. Germline assignment: CDR1 SGHNT and CDR2 YENEEA. The CDR3 runs 16 residues. The CDR3 nucleotides read TGTGCCAGCAGCCCCCGGACTAGCGGATCCACAGATACGCAGTATTTT. Translating gives CASSPRTSGSTDTQYF.

V and J are TRBV15 and TRBJ2-1; TRBD2 agrees at 7 bases. Germline CDR1 reads LNHNV; CDR2 reads YYDKDF (reference sequence). The CDR3 contains 15 residues. The V segment lost 0 bases and the J segment 3 bases; nucleotides outside the gene matches: 2. The DNA for the CDR3 is TGTGCCACCAGCAGAGACTCGGGGGGCTACAATGAGCAGTTCTTC. Its translation is CATSRDSGGYNEQFF.

The chain employs TRBV5-6 and TRBJ2-7, with TRBD1 identical over 7 bases. CDR1 is SGHDT, CDR2 YYEEEE, per germline. J lost 4 bases, V lost 3 bases, and 7 bases had no gene match. This CDR3 is built from 14 residues. The DNA of the CDR3 is TGTGCCAGCAGCTGGGGGACAGAGAGTTACGAGCAGTACTTC. Encoded protein: CASSWGTESYEQYF.

Only a few counts were recorded for this clone. This rearrangement joins TRBV6-5 to TRBJ2-2, with 9 positions matching TRBD1. CDR3 length equals 15 residues. Germline CDR1 MNHEY, CDR2 SVGAGI. Trimming took 5 bases from V and 1 from J; bases not matched to a gene: 2. The CDR3 sequence is CASSMDRGNTGELFF. CDR3 bases: TGTGCCAGCAGTATGGACAGGGGGAACACCGGGGAGCTGTTTTTT.

The chain employs TRBV4-1 and TRBJ2-2; D may match TRBD1 or TRBD2 (5 bases each). This CDR3 region has 14 residues. Trimming took 6 bases from V and 5 from J, leaving 13 bases between them. In germline, CDR1 is MGHRA, CDR2 YSYEKL. This chain's CDR3 is CASRVGVVTGELFF. CDR3 bases: TGCGCCAGCAGAGTGGGGGTCGTAACCGGGGAGCTGTTTTTT.

The V gene is TRBV2, the J gene TRBJ1-3; 7 nucleotides agree with TRBD1. CDR1 is SNHLY and CDR2 is FYNNEI in the germline V gene. The CDR3 contains 14 residues. V trimming: 8 bases; J trimming: 4 bases; junction bases outside the gene matches: 8. The CDR3 is CASATQGLGNTIYF. The CDR3 DNA sequence: TGTGCCAGCGCAACACAGGGGTTAGGAAACACCATATATTTT.

The rearrangement uses TRBV5-4 and TRBJ1-2; 8 bases align to TRBD1. CDR3 length: 15 residues. V was clipped by 0 bases and J by 2 bases; unmatched bases: 3. Germline V gene sequence: CDR1 SGHNT, CDR2 YYREEE (reference sequence). DNA for the CDR3: TGTGCCAGCAGCTTGGCCCGGACAGGGAACTATGGCTACACCTTC. Protein sequence: CASSLARTGNYGYTF.

CDR3 DNA sequence: TGTGCCAGCAGTTTTCACAGGGGTGGCGTGAACACTGAAGCTTTCTTT. It codes for CASSFHRGGVNTEAFF. The gene calls are TRBV6-2 or TRBV6-3 and TRBJ1-1, with 7 bases matching TRBD1. Losses at the gene ends were 4 bases for V and 0 bases for J; bases not matched to a gene: 8. CDR1 and CDR2 (germline): MNHEY, SVGEGT. The length of the CDR3 is 16 residues.

V is TRBV6-6 and J is TRBJ2-2, with D maybe TRBD1 (6 bases). V lost 7 bases and J lost 0, with 12 bases in between. Germline V gene lookup returns CDR1 MNHNY and CDR2 SVGAGI (reference sequence). The CDR3 length is 15 residues. Written as DNA, the CDR3 is TGTGCCAGCACCCTGACAGGCGCGAACACCGGGGAGCTGTTTTTT. Protein: CASTLTGANTGELFF.

The chain uses TRBV11-2 and TRBJ2-3; D assignment may be TRBD1 or TRBD2 (6 bases each). CDR1 and CDR2 (germline): SGHAT, FQNNGV. V was cut by 5 bases and J by 4 bases, with 16 bases left in between. CDR3 size: 15 residues. CDR3 DNA sequence: TGTGCCAGCAGCCCCGGGGGCCTGCCATCAGATACGCAGTATTTT. Translation: CASSPGGLPSDTQYF.

This chain uses TRBV7-3 with TRBJ2-2; a weak D match, TRBD1 (6 bases). Germline V CDR1 and CDR2: SGHTA, FQGTGA. The CDR3 covers 14 residues. V lost 2 bases to trimming and J lost 4 bases, with 8 bases between them. CDR3 bases: TGTGCCAGCAGCTTACAGGGGCCCACCGGGGAGCTGTTTTTT. It is translated as CASSLQGPTGELFF.

V and J are TRBV30 and TRBJ1-6; a possible D gene is TRBD1 (5 bases). Germline loops: CDR1 GTSNPN, CDR2 SVGIG (reference sequence). V dropped 5 bases and J dropped 10 bases, with 15 bases sitting between them. This CDR3 is built from 13 residues. The CDR3 loop is CAWDSLLGSPLHF. CDR3 nucleotide sequence: TGTGCCTGGGACAGCCTTTTGGGCTCACCCCTCCACTTT.

The chain links TRBV5-1 to TRBJ2-5; 14 nucleotides line up with TRBD2. This CDR3 contains 15 residues. Trimming cost V 4 bases and J 3 bases; bases outside gene matches: 2. The germline V gene has CDR1 SGHRS and CDR2 YFSETQ. CDR3 protein: CASSRGLAGEETQYF. The CDR3 bases are TGCGCCAGCAGCCGGGGACTAGCGGGAGAAGAGACCCAGTACTTC.

The chain has TRBV15 and TRBJ2-6; a possible D gene is TRBD1 (5 bases). Trimming cost V 0 bases and J 4 bases, with 16 bases left between them. The CDR3 contains 18 residues. CDR1 is LNHNV and CDR2 is YYDKDF in the germline V gene (reference sequence). The CDR3 protein is CATSRDPPRAAGANVLTF. The CDR3 bases are TGTGCCACCAGCAGAGATCCCCCCAGGGCTGCAGGGGCCAACGTCCTGACTTTC.

The V call is TRBV28, the J call TRBJ1-3, with D tentatively TRBD1 (6 bases). Germline CDR1 and CDR2: MDHEN and SYDVKM. The CDR3 runs 13 residues. V lost 6 bases and J lost 4, with 10 bases in between. In DNA, the CDR3 is TGTGCCAGCAGGACAGGATGGGGAAACACCATATATTTT. Protein: CASRTGWGNTIYF.

The V and J genes are TRBV6-5 and TRBJ1-2; D is unclear. The germline V gene has CDR1 MNHEY and CDR2 SVGAGI. The germline V and J ends were trimmed by 1 base and 4 bases, with 4 bases remaining between them. The CDR3 loop spans 12 amino acids. CDR3 sequence (DNA): TGTGCCAGCAGTTACTTCCCCTATGGCTACACCTTC. It specifies CASSYFPYGYTF.

The rearrangement joins TRBV12-3 or TRBV12-4 to TRBJ1-1; D call uncertain. The length of the CDR3 is 12 residues. Deletions cut 1 base from V and 10 bases from J, with 10 bases between. CDR3 in amino acids: CASSLESSGAFF. The CDR3 coding sequence is TGTGCCAGCAGTTTAGAGTCGAGTGGAGCTTTCTTT.

The V call is TRBV3-1 (or the pseudogene TRBV3-2), the J call TRBJ1-2; tentatively, D is TRBD1 (5 bases). Germline CDR1 is LGHDT and CDR2 is YNNKEL (reference sequence). Trimming removed 3 bases at V and 0 bases at J, with 5 bases between. The CDR3 consists of 13 residues. The CDR3 nucleotides read TGTGCCAGCAGCCAGGGGGCTAACTATGGCTACACCTTC. Translation: CASSQGANYGYTF.

V gene TRBV11-3 combines with J gene TRBJ1-2; possibly TRBD1 for D (6 bases). V was cut by 4 bases and J by 8 bases, with 20 bases left in between. There are 15 residues in the CDR3. Germline CDR1 reads SGHNT; CDR2 reads YENEEA. CDR3 DNA: TGTGCCAGCAGCTCCGAGGGACACCTCCCACGGGGCTACACCTTC. Protein: CASSSEGHLPRGYTF.

The chain links TRBV5-4 to TRBJ2-7, with 8 bases that match TRBD1. This CDR3 is built from 14 residues. The V and J ends lost 3 bases and 2 bases, in that order; junction bases with no gene match: 4. Germline V gives CDR1 SGHNT, CDR2 YYREEE (reference sequence). The CDR3 DNA is TGTGCCAGCAGCTCAGGGGGCTCAACCTACGAGCAGTACTTC. Its protein is CASSSGGSTYEQYF.

This chain uses TRBV9 with TRBJ1-6; no reliable D call. The CDR3 is made up of 15 amino acids. The V end was cut by 2 bases, the J end by 0 bases, with 6 bases between. Germline CDR1 and CDR2: SGDLS and YYNGEE. Here the CDR3 DNA reads TGTGCCAGCAGCGTGGATGGCTCCTATAATTCACCCCTCCACTTT. Translated, it gives CASSVDGSYNSPLHF. The full variable domain, its missing parts supplied by reference TRBV9 and TRBJ1-6, is DSGVTQTPKHLITATGQRVTLRCSPRSGDLSVYWYQQSLDQGLQFLIQYYNGEERAKGNILERFSAQQFPDLHSELNLSSLELGDSALYFCASSVDGSYNSPLHFGNGTRLTVT.

V usage is TRBV27 and J usage is TRBJ2-1; 11 nucleotides line up with TRBD2. V shed 2 bases and J 7 bases; nucleotides not matched to a gene: 7. CDR1 MNHEY and CDR2 SMNVEV come from the germline V gene (reference sequence). The CDR3 contains 16 residues. The CDR3 is CASSLDPSGRSNEQFF. CDR3 coding DNA: TGTGCCAGCAGTTTAGATCCTAGCGGGAGGTCTAATGAGCAGTTCTTC.

The rearrangement links TRBV7-2 to TRBJ1-1; D gene ambiguous. V was shortened by 5 bases and J by 5 bases, with 15 bases between the two germline ends. The CDR3 runs 14 residues. Germline lookup yields CDR1 SGHTA and CDR2 FQGNSA. The CDR3 region is CASSRSRDETEAFF. CDR3 bases: TGTGCCAGCAGCCGCTCTAGGGATGAGACTGAAGCTTTCTTT.

The chain has TRBV19 and TRBJ2-7; TRBD1 agrees at 12 bases. J gave up 3 bases and V 4 bases, and 7 bases lay outside the gene matches. The CDR3 totals 16 residues. CDR1 and CDR2 from the germline V gene are LNHDA and SQIVND (reference sequence). CDR3 nucleotide sequence: TGTGCCAGTAGTAAACCGGGACAGGGGGCCGGCTACGAGCAGTACTTC. It yields the protein CASSKPGQGAGYEQYF.

This clone has a single count. The chain combines TRBV28 with TRBJ1-1; no clear D. Germline loops: CDR1 MDHEN, CDR2 SYDVKM. The ends were cut back, 6 bases at V and 1 base at J, with 9 bases in the middle. CDR3 length: 13 amino acids. The CDR3 protein is CASSLPGNTEAFF. The CDR3 DNA follows: TGTGCCAGCAGCCTACCTGGGAACACTGAAGCTTTCTTT.

The chain joins TRBV30 to TRBJ1-6; D is unresolved. The CDR3 has 15 residues. Germline CDR1 is GTSNPN and CDR2 is SVGIG (reference sequence). V lost 1 base and J 7 bases, leaving 14 bases between the germline ends. The CDR3 DNA is TGTGCCTGGAGTGAACTGGGCAGACGGAATTCACCCCTCCACTTT. Its protein is CAWSELGRRNSPLHF.

The genes are TRBV4-1 and TRBJ2-1, with D unclear. Trimming removed 1 base at V and 2 bases at J, with 12 bases between. The germline CDR1 and CDR2 sequences are MGHRA and YSYEKL. The CDR3 runs to 16 residues. The CDR3 bases are TGCGCCAGCAGCCAAGTTCCGACGCCGGCCTACAATGAGCAGTTCTTC. It is translated as CASSQVPTPAYNEQFF.